This T cell receptor beta chain was sequenced during a study of OX40 agonist ivuxolimab in advanced cancers. The study in broad terms: The costimulatory receptor OX40 (CD134) was targeted by ivuxolimab, a fully human IgG2 agonistic monoclonal antibody. The dose-escalation cohort was 82.7% male with a mean age of approximately 60 years, ranging from roughly 23 to 90. Prior anti-PD-1, anti-PD-L1 or anti-CTLA-4 therapy was permitted, and checkpoint inhibitors had been received by roughly two fifths of dose-escalation patients. The paper describes the monotherapy dose-escalation part (N of about 50 patients) of the phase I trial of ivuxolimab. Of the approximately 50 dose-escalation patients, hepatocellular carcinoma was present in approximately 20, melanoma in around 15, renal cell carcinoma in 9 and head and neck cancer in 9. Partial responses occurred in three dose-escalation patients: two with cutaneous melanoma and one with hepatocellular carcinoma. The point of sequencing TCRbeta in the periphery was to test whether ivuxolimab changed TCR sequence diversity and drove clonal T-cell expansion. Intravenous ivuxolimab was administered to patients every 2 weeks at six dose levels: 0.01, 0.1, 0.3, 1.5, 3 and 10 mg/kg. Paper-wide results and their limitations: Partial responders in the 0.1-3.0 mg/kg groups had among the lowest normalized peripheral clonal expansion, especially among CD8+ T cells. After ivuxolimab, expanded clones were on average more numerous among CD8+ T cells than among CD4+ T cells. Clonal expansion of both CD4+ and CD8+ blood T cells was observed from baseline to week 6 at doses 0.1 to 3.0 mg/kg. Which antigens the clonally expanded peripheral T cells were specific for was not determined. Low levels of normalized T-cell clonal expansion were also seen in some patients who did not respond.

Genomic DNA was isolated from the sorted cells so that the TCRbeta CDR3 region could be sequenced. The immunoSEQ Assay was used for sequencing of TCRbeta CDR3 regions. TCRdb took over this immuneACCESS table, retaining in-frame rearrangements with V and J assigned. Such tables are incomplete; in checked studies, under half of the missing clones stem from an unresolved V gene, and the remainder is unexplained. The sample table contains 95,000 to 100,000 clones; only one count was recorded for around 90% of them. In total, the top ten clones hold 1.5% to 2% of the sample. The CDR3, from cysteine to phenylalanine, totals 14 residues. Solely the CDR3 DNA is kept, with 42 bases framed from the first base. Trimming removed 4 bases from V and 4 bases from J, leaving 14 bases between the germline ends. The germline V gene encodes CDR1 SGHNT and CDR2 YENEEA. Patients with autoimmune disease history or receiving systemic immunosuppression were excluded from the trial. Peripheral blood for TCR sequencing was drawn from every dose cohort at baseline, at cycle 4 day 1 and at cycle 7 day 1. Samples came from an open-label, multicenter, first-in-human phase I dose-escalation trial of ivuxolimab. Adults with locally advanced or metastatic melanoma, renal cell carcinoma, hepatocellular carcinoma or head and neck squamous cell carcinoma were enrolled in the trial. Before TCR sequencing, CD4+ T cells and CD8+ T cells were sorted from peripheral blood as separate populations.

Regarding this clone: Its antigen specificity is not known. Base qualities are not at hand, and no much larger clone is one base apart.

The chain is encoded by TRBV11-3 joined to TRBJ2-7; D gene: possibly TRBD1, on 7 matching bases. Material: CD4+ or CD8+ T cells sorted from blood, obtained in a trial of the OX40 agonist ivuxolimab. The receptor was isolated from an adult with an advanced solid tumor such as melanoma, head and neck, liver or kidney cancer. The encoded CDR3 is CASSSRQGGYEQYF. In nucleotide form, the sequence is TGTGCCAGCAGCTCGAGACAGGGAGGTTACGAGCAGTACTTC.